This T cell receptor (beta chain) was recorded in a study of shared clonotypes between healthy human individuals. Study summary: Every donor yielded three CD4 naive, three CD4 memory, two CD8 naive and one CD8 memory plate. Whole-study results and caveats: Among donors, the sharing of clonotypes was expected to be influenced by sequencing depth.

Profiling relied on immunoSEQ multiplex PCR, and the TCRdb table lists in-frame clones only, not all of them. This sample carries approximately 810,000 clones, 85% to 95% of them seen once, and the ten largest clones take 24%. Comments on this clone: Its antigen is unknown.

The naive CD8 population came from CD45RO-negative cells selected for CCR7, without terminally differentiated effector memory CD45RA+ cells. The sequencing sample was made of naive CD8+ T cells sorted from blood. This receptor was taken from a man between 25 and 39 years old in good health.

In nucleotides, the CDR3 is TGTGCCAGCAGTCTTAACGATGGCGATGAAAAACTGTTTTTT. It encodes CASSLNDGDEKLFF. The J gene is TRBJ1-4, the V gene TRBV27; the D is unclear. V shed 5 bases and J shed 6 bases, with 13 bases lying between them. In germline, CDR1 is MNHEY, CDR2 SMNVEV (reference sequence). This CDR3 comprises 14 residues.